This T cell receptor beta chain was sequenced in a study of CD8 T cells in Susac syndrome. With 6 bases clipped from V and 10 bases from J, the junction kept 10 bases outside the gene matches. Germline V CDR1 and CDR2: MRHNA, SNTAGT. CDR3 length: 16 residues. RNA totalling roughly 0.45 to 1 ug underwent reverse transcription with random hexamers. TCRdb recomputed calls from the immunoSEQ multiplex PCR reads with MiXCR, one row per CDR3 protein. The repertoire holds approximately 180,000 distinct CDR3 sequences, with 90% to 96% as singletons. Bulk CD8+ and CD4+ cells came from magnetic negative isolation; CD8+ TEMRA by FACS.

The chain couples TRBV6-4 to TRBJ1-6; 12 bases are a match to TRBD1. Sequenced input: CD4+ T cells from PBMCs. The source is a human donor with multiple sclerosis. The CDR3 protein is CASRPGQGAISSPLHF. The CDR3 DNA is TGTGCCAGCAGGCCGGGACAGGGGGCAATTTCATCACCCCTCCACTTT.